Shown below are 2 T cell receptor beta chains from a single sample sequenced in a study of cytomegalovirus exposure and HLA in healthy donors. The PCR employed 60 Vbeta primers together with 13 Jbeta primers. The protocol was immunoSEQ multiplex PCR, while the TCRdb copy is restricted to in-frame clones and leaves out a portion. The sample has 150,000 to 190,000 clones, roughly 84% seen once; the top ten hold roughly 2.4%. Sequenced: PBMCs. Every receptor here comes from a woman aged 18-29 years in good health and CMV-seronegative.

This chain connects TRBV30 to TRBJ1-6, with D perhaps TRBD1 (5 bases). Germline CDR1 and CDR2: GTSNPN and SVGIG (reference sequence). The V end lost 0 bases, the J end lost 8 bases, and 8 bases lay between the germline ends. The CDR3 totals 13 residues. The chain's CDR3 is CAWSVIRDSPLHF. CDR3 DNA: TGTGCCTGGAGTGTGATCAGGGATTCACCCCTCCACTTT.

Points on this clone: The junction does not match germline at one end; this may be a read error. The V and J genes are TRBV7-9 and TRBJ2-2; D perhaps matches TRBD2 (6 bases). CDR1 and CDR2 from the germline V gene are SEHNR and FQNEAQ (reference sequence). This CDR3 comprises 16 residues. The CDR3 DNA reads TGTTCCAGCAGCCCCACGGGACTTTTGAACACCGGGGAGCTGTTTTTT. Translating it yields CSSSPTGLLNTGELFF. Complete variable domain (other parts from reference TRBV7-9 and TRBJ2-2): DTGVSQNPRHKITKRGQNVTFRCDPISEHNRLYWYRQTLGQGPEFLTYFQNEAQLEKSRLLSDRFSAERPKGSFSTLEIQRTEQGDSAMYLCSSSPTGLLNTGELFFGEGSRLTVL.